The 31 T cell receptor beta chains presented below share a single source sample, sequenced in a study of radiotherapy plus CTLA-4 blockade in lung cancer. Measured with immunoSEQ multiplex PCR; TCRdb has only the in-frame clones, and not every one. Of approximately 89,000 clones listed, over 70% are singletons. Sequenced material: peripheral blood, taken from a patient treated with radiotherapy plus ipilimumab. The receptors were sampled from a human donor with non-small cell lung cancer who had a partial response to radiotherapy plus ipilimumab. Some clones in this sample may be carry-over from other donors' samples.

This chain uses TRBV19 with TRBJ1-2; possibly TRBD1 for D (6 bases). Trimming removed 4 bases at V and 3 bases at J, with 12 bases between. This CDR3 has 14 amino acids. CDR1 is LNHDA, CDR2 SQIVND, per germline (reference sequence). The chain's CDR3 is CASSTSGQYYGYTF. CDR3 sequence (DNA): TGTGCCAGTAGTACGTCCGGACAGTACTATGGCTACACCTTC.

The rearrangement links TRBV5-6 to TRBJ2-3; 14 bases are a match to TRBD2. With 4 bases clipped from V and 6 bases from J, the junction kept 7 bases outside the gene matches. The CDR3 is made up of 16 amino acids. Germline CDR1 and CDR2: SGHDT and YYEEEE. CDR3 in DNA: TGTGCCAGCAGCCGGGGACTAGCGGGAGTTAAGGATACGCAGTATTTT. It codes for CASSRGLAGVKDTQYF.

The V and J genes are TRBV11-3 and TRBJ2-7; D possibly corresponds to TRBD2 (5 bases). The V gene's germline CDR1 is SGHNT and CDR2 YENEEA. The V end was cut by 5 bases, the J end by 0 bases, with 11 bases between. CDR3 size: 14 residues. CDR3 sequence reads: CASSPRTDSYEQYF. The CDR3, as DNA: TGTGCCAGCAGCCCACGGACTGACTCCTACGAGCAGTACTTC.

This clone has just a few counts. The genes are TRBV10-1 and TRBJ2-2, with 9 bases fitting TRBD2. This CDR3 contains 18 residues. V was pared by 4 bases and J by 0 bases, with 9 bases of the junction left unmatched. The germline CDR1 and CDR2 sequences are WNHNN and SYGVQD (reference sequence). The CDR3 loop reads CASSVSGGPYTNTGELFF. The CDR3 DNA follows: TGCGCCAGCAGTGTAAGCGGGGGGCCATACACGAACACCGGGGAGCTGTTTTTT.

The CDR3 sequence: CASSFGLAGGYSYEQYF. CDR3 sequence (DNA): TGTGCCAGCAGCTTTGGACTAGCGGGGGGGTACTCCTACGAGCAGTACTTC. The rearrangement links TRBV11-1 to TRBJ2-7; 15 bases fit TRBD2. The ends lost 3 bases at V and 0 bases at J; junction bases unmatched: 3. Germline CDR1 reads SGHAT; CDR2 reads FQDESV (reference sequence). The CDR3 totals 17 residues.

The J gene is TRBJ2-3, the V gene TRBV5-4; tentatively, D is TRBD2 (5 bases). The CDR3 consists of 15 residues. V was trimmed by 0 bases and J by 2 bases, leaving 10 bases between them. Germline V gene lookup returns CDR1 SGHNT and CDR2 YYREEE (reference sequence). The CDR3 spells CASSLAGTYTDTQYF. The CDR3 DNA reads TGTGCCAGCAGCTTGGCGGGAACGTACACAGATACGCAGTATTTT.

The chain uses TRBV27 and TRBJ2-7; D uncertain. The CDR3 spans 13 residues. V was cut by 0 bases and J by 4 bases, with 7 bases left in between. CDR1 MNHEY and CDR2 SMNVEV come from the germline V gene (reference sequence). The CDR3 sequence: CASSLSVSYEQYF. The CDR3 nucleotides read TGTGCCAGCAGTTTATCGGTGAGTTACGAGCAGTACTTC.

The CDR3 nucleotides read TGTGCCAGTAGTAGGCGCAGGGGGCGAGATGAGCAGTTCTTC. Translation gives CASSRRRGRDEQFF. The V gene is TRBV19, the J gene TRBJ2-1; 8 nucleotides match TRBD1. This CDR3 comprises 14 residues. Germline V gene lookup returns CDR1 LNHDA and CDR2 SQIVND (reference sequence). V trimming: 4 bases; J trimming: 8 bases; junction bases outside the gene matches: 7.

V is TRBV9 and J is TRBJ2-6; 13 bases are shared with TRBD2. V lost 4 bases and J lost 1; bases outside the gene matches: 14. The CDR3 has 21 residues. CDR1 and CDR2 (germline): SGDLS, YYNGEE. As DNA, the CDR3 is TGTGCCAGCAGCCCCATCATGACTAGCGGGAGGATTCGGTCTGGGGCCAACGTCCTGACTTTC. Amino acid sequence: CASSPIMTSGRIRSGANVLTF.

This chain uses TRBV19 with TRBJ1-5, with 7 bases lining up with TRBD1. This CDR3 comprises 12 residues. V lost 8 bases and J lost 6; bases outside the gene matches: 4. CDR1 is LNHDA and CDR2 is SQIVND in the germline V gene (reference sequence). CDR3 DNA: TGTGCCAGTGGGAACAGGGGTCAGCCCCAGCATTTT. Its protein product is CASGNRGQPQHF.

The chain carries TRBV11-2 and TRBJ2-7, with D possibly TRBD2 on 6 matching bases. This CDR3 has 16 amino acids. Germline assignment: CDR1 SGHAT and CDR2 FQNNGV. Trimming stripped 5 bases from V and 2 bases from J, with 19 bases between. The CDR3 sequence: CASSHIRRLGPYEQYF. The CDR3 DNA is TGTGCCAGCAGCCATATCCGGCGACTAGGCCCCTACGAGCAGTACTTC.

The V gene is TRBV29-1, the J gene TRBJ2-5, with 7 bases aligning to TRBD2. Germline CDR1 is SQVTM and CDR2 is ANQGSEA. This CDR3 is 14 amino acids long. V shed 7 bases and J 4 bases; nucleotides not matched to a gene: 12. The CDR3 region is CSAGWEGLGETQYF. The CDR3 DNA sequence: TGCAGCGCTGGGTGGGAGGGCCTAGGAGAGACCCAGTACTTC.

This rearrangement joins TRBV19 to TRBJ2-2; D not resolved. The CDR3 loop spans 14 amino acids. V gave up 7 bases and J gave up 0 bases, with 9 bases separating them. Germline CDR1 reads LNHDA; CDR2 reads SQIVND (reference sequence). CDR3 bases: TGTGCCAGTAAGAGGCAGCCGAACACCGGGGAGCTGTTTTTT. Its translation: CASKRQPNTGELFF.

V and J are TRBV28 and TRBJ2-1, with 10 bases identical to TRBD2. This CDR3 has 15 amino acids. V was pared by 2 bases and J by 5 bases, with 3 bases of the junction left unmatched. The germline V gene encodes CDR1 MDHEN and CDR2 SYDVKM. The CDR3 DNA reads TGTGCCAGCAGTTTAGCAGGGACTAGCGACAATGAGCAGTTCTTC. It encodes CASSLAGTSDNEQFF.

The chain couples TRBV5-6 to TRBJ2-5; TRBD1 aligns across 9 bases. Germline CDR1 and CDR2: SGHDT and YYEEEE. The junction had 8 bases not matched to a gene; V was cut back by 4 bases and J by 4 bases. The CDR3 totals 15 residues. CDR3 amino acids: CASSQDRGLGETQYF. The CDR3, as DNA: TGTGCCAGCAGCCAGGACAGGGGCTTAGGAGAGACCCAGTACTTC. Variable domain in full (rest from reference TRBV5-6 and TRBJ2-5): DAGVTQSPTHLIKTRGQQVTLRCSPKSGHDTVSWYQQALGQGPQFIFQYYEEEERQRGNFPDRFSGHQFPNYSSELNVNALLLGDSALYLCASSQDRGLGETQYFGPGTRLLVL.

The chain has TRBV6-5 and TRBJ2-7, with D unclear. Germline lookup yields CDR1 MNHEY and CDR2 SVGAGI. This CDR3 has 14 residues. V was shortened by 6 bases and J by 0 bases, with 12 bases between the two germline ends. The chain's CDR3 is CASSRSPSSYEQYF. The DNA of the CDR3 is TGTGCCAGCAGCCGCTCGCCGAGCTCCTACGAGCAGTACTTC.

This clone has just one count. This chain links TRBV4-3 with TRBJ2-5, with D perhaps matching TRBD2 (5 bases). CDR3 length: 14 residues. Germline CDR1 and CDR2: LGHNA and YSLEER. V was pared by 4 bases and J by 5 bases, with 14 bases between. CDR3 in DNA: TGCGCCAGCAGCCCCCAGGTGGGAGTGGAGACCCAGTACTTC. Its translation: CASSPQVGVETQYF.

In this sample, this clone turned up a few times. This sequence joins TRBV2 and TRBJ1-2, with 10 bases fitting TRBD1. Germline CDR1 reads SNHLY; CDR2 reads FYNNEI. CDR3 length: 12 residues. Trimming at V came to 4 bases and at J to 7 bases, leaving 0 bases not matched to a gene. In nucleotides, the CDR3 is TGTGCCAGCAGTGGGACAGGGGGTGGCTACACCTTC. It specifies CASSGTGGGYTF.

This clone was recorded many times. The gene calls are TRBV9 and TRBJ1-4; TRBD1 matches at 9 bases. The CDR3 runs 16 residues. CDR1 and CDR2 (germline): SGDLS, YYNGEE. V shed 3 bases and J 8 bases; nucleotides not matched to a gene: 11. The CDR3 DNA reads TGTGCCAGCAGCGCAAGACGACAGGGGGGCGCCGAAAAACTGTTTTTT. Protein product: CASSARRQGGAEKLFF.

J is TRBJ2-3 and V is TRBV28; D ambiguous. V gave up 4 bases and J gave up 8 bases, with 13 bases separating them. The CDR3 spans 13 residues. From germline, CDR1 is MDHEN and CDR2 SYDVKM. The CDR3 sequence: CASSSRVPSTQYF. The CDR3 DNA reads as TGTGCCAGCAGTTCCCGGGTACCCTCTACGCAGTATTTT.

The rearrangement uses TRBV9 and TRBJ2-3; 10 nucleotides match TRBD2. This CDR3 has 19 amino acids. Germline trimming cut 0 bases from V and 0 bases from J; bases unmatched to any gene: 10. The germline V gene has CDR1 SGDLS and CDR2 YYNGEE. The CDR3 spells CASSVVLAGGPSSTDTQYF. CDR3 DNA sequence: TGTGCCAGCAGCGTAGTTTTAGCGGGGGGACCTTCTAGCACAGATACGCAGTATTTT.

The V and J genes are TRBV7-8 and TRBJ1-5; 10 bases are shared with TRBD1. CDR1 is SGHVS and CDR2 is FQNEAQ in the germline V gene. Losses at the gene ends were 5 bases for V and 6 bases for J; bases not matched to a gene: 13. The CDR3 is 17 amino acids. CDR3 sequence (DNA): TGTGCCAGCAGCCCTAGCCCGGGACAGGGGTTGAGTCAGCCCCAGCATTTT. Its protein product is CASSPSPGQGLSQPQHF. Filled out from reference TRBV7-8 and TRBJ1-5, the complete variable domain reads GAGVSQSPRYKVAKRGQDVALRCDPISGHVSLFWYQQALGQGPEFLTYFQNEAQLDKSGLPSDRFFAERPEGSVSTLKIQRTQQEDSAVYLCASSPSPGQGLSQPQHFGDGTRLSIL.

This clone came up once. This chain joins TRBV10-3 and TRBJ2-7, with TRBD2 identical over 7 bases. Germline CDR1 and CDR2: ENHRY and SYGVKD. The CDR3 spans 14 residues. V lost 6 bases, J lost 8 bases, and 13 bases stayed unmatched. The CDR3 DNA follows: TGTGCCATCAGACTTAGCGGGCTCCTTAGTAAGCAGTACTTC. This sequence encodes CAIRLSGLLSKQYF.

This rearrangement joins TRBV28 to TRBJ2-1, with 8 positions matching TRBD2. After removal of 2 bases from V and 5 bases from J, the junction contained 2 bases not matched to a gene. Germline V gene lookup returns CDR1 MDHEN and CDR2 SYDVKM. This CDR3 spans 14 amino acids. CDR3 sequence reads: CASSLRGGHNEQFF. The CDR3 coding sequence is TGTGCCAGCAGTTTACGGGGGGGCCACAATGAGCAGTTCTTC.

This sequence joins TRBV7-8 and TRBJ2-1; 10 positions agree with TRBD2. The V gene end was trimmed by 6 bases and the J gene end by 1 base; junction bases not matched to a gene: 6. The CDR3 is 16 residues long. Germline CDR1 is SGHVS and CDR2 is FQNEAQ. CDR3 in DNA: TGTGCCAGCAGTTATAGCGGGAGGTCGTCCTACAATGAGCAGTTCTTC. Its protein is CASSYSGRSSYNEQFF.

This clone has only one observation. This chain links TRBV7-8 with TRBJ2-5; 9 positions match TRBD2. Germline CDR1 is SGHVS and CDR2 is FQNEAQ. The CDR3 spans 14 residues. After removal of 5 bases from V and 5 bases from J, the junction contained 6 bases not matched to a gene. CDR3 in amino acids: CASSRRGGQETQYF. CDR3 bases: TGTGCCAGCAGCCGGCGGGGGGGCCAGGAGACCCAGTACTTC.

The gene calls are TRBV4-1 and TRBJ2-1, with 9 bases that match TRBD2. The V and J ends lost 4 bases and 1 base, in that order; junction bases with no gene match: 5. The CDR3 extends over 16 amino acids. The germline gives CDR1 MGHRA, CDR2 YSYEKL. The DNA for the CDR3 is TGCGCCAGCAGCCTCAGCGGGAGGTGGTCCTACAATGAGCAGTTCTTC. It translates to CASSLSGRWSYNEQFF.

This chain links TRBV6-5 with TRBJ2-7; D might be TRBD2 (5 bases). With 0 bases removed from V and 4 bases from J, the gap between germline ends came to 16 bases. CDR3 length: 16 amino acids. Per germline, CDR1 MNHEY and CDR2 SVGAGI. The CDR3 nucleotides are TGTGCCAGCAGTTACTCCCGGCCCGGGGAAGGGTACGAGCAGTACTTC. It encodes CASSYSRPGEGYEQYF.

This clone was counted only a few times. V and J are TRBV2 and TRBJ1-5; D is uncertain. The length of the CDR3 is 12 residues. Looked up from germline, CDR1 is SNHLY and CDR2 is FYNNEI. V shed 4 bases and J shed 7 bases, with 8 bases lying between them. CDR3 sequence reads: CASSATFQPQHF. The CDR3 bases are TGTGCCAGCAGTGCCACATTCCAGCCCCAGCATTTT.

V usage is TRBV28 and J usage is TRBJ1-1; possibly TRBD1 for D (6 bases). This CDR3 region has 17 residues. V was clipped by 8 bases and J by 4 bases, with 26 bases between them. The germline gives CDR1 MDHEN, CDR2 SYDVKM. The CDR3 DNA sequence: TGTGCCAGCGCCCTAACCACGGTAATCGGACAGACCACTGAAGCTTTCTTT. It specifies CASALTTVIGQTTEAFF. The full variable domain, rest sourced from reference TRBV28 and TRBJ1-1, is DVKVTQSSRYLVKRTGEKVFLECVQDMDHENMFWYRQDPGLGLRLIYFSYDVKMKEKGDIPEGYSVSREKKERFSLILESASTNQTSMYLCASALTTVIGQTTEAFFGQGTRLTVV.

The CDR3: CASSPRGSSGANVLTF. Here the CDR3 DNA reads TGTGCCAGCAGCCCTAGGGGCAGCTCTGGGGCCAACGTCCTGACTTTC. This chain uses TRBV7-9 with TRBJ2-6, with TRBD1 as a possible D gene (5 bases). CDR3 length: 16 residues. Germline V gene lookup returns CDR1 SEHNR and CDR2 FQNEAQ (reference sequence). V was pared by 5 bases and J by 0 bases, with 11 bases between.